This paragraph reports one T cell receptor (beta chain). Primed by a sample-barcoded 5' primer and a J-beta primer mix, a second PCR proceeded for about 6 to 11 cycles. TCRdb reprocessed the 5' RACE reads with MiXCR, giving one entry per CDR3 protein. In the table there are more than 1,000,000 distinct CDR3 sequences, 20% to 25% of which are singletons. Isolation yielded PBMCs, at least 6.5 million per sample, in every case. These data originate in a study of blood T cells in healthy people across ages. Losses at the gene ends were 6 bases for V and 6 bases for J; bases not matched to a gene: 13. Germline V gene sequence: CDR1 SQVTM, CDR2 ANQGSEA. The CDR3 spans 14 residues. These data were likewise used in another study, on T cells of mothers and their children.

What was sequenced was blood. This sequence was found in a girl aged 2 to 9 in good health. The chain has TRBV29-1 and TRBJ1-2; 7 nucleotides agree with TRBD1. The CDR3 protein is CSVDMDRFSDGYTF. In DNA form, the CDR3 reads TGCAGCGTAGACATGGACAGGTTTTCGGATGGCTACACCTTC.